This TCR beta chain was recovered during a study of blood T cells in healthy people across ages (dated by TCRdb to the mid-2010s). The study in broad terms: In model experiments, template switching captured about one uniquely barcoded TCR beta cDNA molecule for every two T cells. The donors were divided into four age groups: young (average about 16 years), middle-aged (approximately 39), aged (about 61) and long-lived (nearly 85). For two donors (one aged 18 to 29 and one aged 80 or older), the study analyzed two additional independent replicas of 1 million unique cDNA reads from the same blood draw. To avoid experimental bias, donors of different ages were spread randomly across the sequencing lanes. The study measured age-related changes in TCR beta repertoire diversity using deep sequencing normalized with unique cDNA molecular identifiers. The study at large found these results: Bulk unsorted PBMC profiling prevented conclusive comparison of naive and antigen-experienced compartments. There was a strong correlation between observed TCR beta diversity and the percentage of naive T cells measured by flow cytometry. Observed TCR beta diversity per million T cells fell roughly linearly with age, and a significant reduction was already apparent by age approximately 40. Compared with the aged group, the long-lived group had more naive CD4+ T cells, fewer expanded clones and increased TCR diversity, a pattern suggesting age selection. Estimates of total diversity based on one million sequenced T cells were regarded as lower bounds and as underestimates. Because the CMV infection status of the donors was unknown, age-related changes in expanded clonotypes may potentially have been confounded.

The protocol used for the library was 5' RACE. Sequencing took place on an Illumina HiSeq 2500. A second PCR of about 7 to 12 cycles was run with a J-beta primer mix and a sample-barcoded 5' primer. A template-switch 5' adaptor carrying 12 random nucleotides introduced a unique molecular identifier onto each TCR beta cDNA molecule. Each sample yielded at least 3 million CDR3-containing paired-end reads. All of the RNA was converted into first-strand cDNA using the Mint cDNA synthesis kit, with a TRBC-specific oligonucleotide serving as the primer. After uracil-DNA glycosylase treatment, a first 18-cycle PCR used universal primers M1SS and BC2_uni_R on all cDNA. The paper's processing steps were these. Each sample was normalized by randomly selecting 1 million high-quality reads, each carrying a distinct molecular identifier. Instead of being binned into consensus sequences, reads with shared molecular identifiers were discarded. MiTCR, set to a Q25 quality threshold and the strictest error-elimination algorithm, was used for CDR3 identification, clonotype clustering and error correction. A nonparametric unseen species model using Euler transformation provided a lower-bound estimate of total TCR beta diversity. TCRdb reanalyzed the raw reads on its own, using fastp at Q25 for trimming and MiXCR for clone calling, and kept in-frame beta chains. Entries are consolidated by CDR3 protein sequence, retaining the most common genes and DNA. In this record, the V and J calls reflect TCRdb's handling and not the investigators' own analysis. For this sample the table gives approximately 880,000 distinct CDR3 sequences, of which 48% were detected only once. Clones ranked in the top ten supply roughly 13% of the sample.

Donors were a few dozen systemically healthy Caucasian individuals from Russia aged roughly 6 to 100 years. Around 9.8 milliliters of peripheral blood were collected from each donor into EDTA-treated Vacutainer tubes. Ficoll-Paque density-gradient centrifugation was used to isolate PBMCs, with at least 7 million obtained per sample. Total RNA was extracted from PBMCs with Trizol reagent, with at least 5.5 micrograms obtained per sample. For every donor, flow cytometry on a PBMC aliquot measured the percentage of naive CD45RAhigh/CD27high T cells. This clonotype was detected only a few times. This clone's antigen is unknown. It has no much larger one-base neighbor in the sample; base qualities were not kept. The germline V gene specifies MGHRA as CDR1 and YSYEKL as CDR2. The CDR3 sequence holds 16 residues, the cysteine and phenylalanine included. Left in the record is the CDR3 DNA by itself, 48 bases read in frame from the first base. The germline V and J ends show losses of 0 bases and 5 bases respectively, and no gene match explains 6 bases of the junction.

This TCR came from a man younger than 45 in good health. Material: blood. The chain employs TRBV4-1 and TRBJ2-7; a stretch of 11 junction bases matches TRBD1. CDR3 sequence: CASSQDGGTGGNEQYF. The DNA sequence is as follows: TGCGCCAGCAGCCAAGACGGAGGGACAGGGGGTAACGAGCAGTACTTC.